This T cell receptor (beta chain) derives from a study of blood T cell repertoires in COVID-19. This CDR3 spans 16 amino acids. The germline V gene has CDR1 LGHDT and CDR2 YNNKEL (reference sequence). V dropped 0 bases and J dropped 6; count of bases not matched to a gene: 9. This table comes from immunoSEQ multiplex PCR, and its TCRdb copy is limited to in-frame clones, with some not included. Of roughly 300,000 clones in the sample, 81% were seen once. This TCR was recovered from an older woman with active or convalescent COVID-19. Sequenced: peripheral blood. This chain connects TRBV3-1 (or the pseudogene TRBV3-2) to TRBJ2-3, with TRBD2 identical over 7 bases. As DNA, the CDR3 is TGTGCCAGCAGCCAAGATCGTTTGGGGGGGTGGGATACGCAGTATTTT. Translation gives CASSQDRLGGWDTQYF.